The 28 T cell receptor beta chains below were found in one sample sequenced in a study of T-cell reconstitution after alpha-beta-depleted transplantation in children. Unique molecular identifiers were used to barcode this TCRbeta library. TCRdb ran MiXCR on the PCR reads and lists one entry per CDR3 protein. The data show fewer than 550,000 distinct CDR3 sequences, over 9.5% seen once. Sequences were derived from PBMCs, sampled before TCRalphabeta/CD19-depleted stem cell transplant. These receptors were collected from a child younger than 10 with inherited bone marrow failure, due to receive a stem cell transplant.

This clonotype was found many times. The genes are TRBV27 and TRBJ2-7; D unclear. The length of the CDR3 is 13 residues. The V end lost 4 bases, the J end lost 4 bases, and 11 bases lay between the germline ends. Germline CDR1 is MNHEY and CDR2 is SMNVEV (reference sequence). The CDR3 DNA is TGTGCCAGCAGTTGGAATGAGGCATACGAGCAGTACTTC. Protein product: CASSWNEAYEQYF.

The gene calls are TRBV9 and TRBJ2-7; TRBD2 matches 10 bases. Germline V gene sequence: CDR1 SGDLS, CDR2 YYNGEE. CDR3 length: 17 residues. The trim removed 0 bases at V and 1 base at J, leaving 7 bases unmatched. The CDR3 loop reads CASSVGPSGSVSYEQYF. The CDR3 bases are TGTGCCAGCAGCGTAGGGCCTAGCGGGAGTGTTTCCTACGAGCAGTACTTC.

Turning to this clonotype: This could be a read error, since a much larger clone is one nucleotide away. V usage is TRBV4-2 and J usage is TRBJ1-2; D is uncertain. The CDR3 runs to 16 residues. The germline CDR1 and CDR2 sequences are LGHNA and YNFKEQ. The CDR3 coding sequence is TGTGCCAGCAAGCCAATGGCAGGACGATCCAACTATCGCTACACCTTC. This gives the protein CASKPMAGRSNYRYTF.

The chain is built from TRBV5-6 and TRBJ2-7; 8 nucleotides line up with TRBD2. V dropped 5 bases and J dropped 3; count of bases not matched to a gene: 7. CDR1 is SGHDT and CDR2 is YYEEEE in the germline V gene. The length of the CDR3 is 14 residues. The chain's CDR3 is CASRTGLASYEQYF. CDR3 in DNA: TGTGCCAGCAGGACCGGACTAGCTAGCTACGAGCAGTACTTC. The complete variable domain, with remaining parts taken from reference TRBV5-6 and TRBJ2-7, reads DAGVTQSPTHLIKTRGQQVTLRCSPKSGHDTVSWYQQALGQGPQFIFQYYEEEERQRGNFPDRFSGHQFPNYSSELNVNALLLGDSALYLCASRTGLASYEQYFGPGTRLTVT.

This clonotype was observed a few times. The CDR3 here is CASSLSRLAGVDDEQYF. CDR3 coding DNA: TGTGCCAGCAGTTTATCCCGGTTGGCGGGAGTAGACGACGAGCAGTACTTC. The rearrangement uses TRBV27 and TRBJ2-7, with 7 bases that match TRBD2. The CDR3 covers 17 residues. The trim removed 0 bases at V and 5 bases at J, leaving 13 bases unmatched. Germline loops: CDR1 MNHEY, CDR2 SMNVEV (reference sequence).

This clonotype occurred many times. The rearrangement joins TRBV7-9 to TRBJ2-7; D is unclear. The CDR3 extends over 14 amino acids. In germline, CDR1 is SEHNR, CDR2 FQNEAQ (reference sequence). V lost 3 bases and J lost 2, with 11 bases in between. CDR3 in DNA: TGTGCCAGCAGCTTCACATTCTCCCCCTACGAGCAGTACTTC. It translates to CASSFTFSPYEQYF.

This clonotype was recorded at least ten times. The chain joins TRBV4-3 to TRBJ2-3, with 9 bases fitting TRBD2. V gave up 0 bases and J gave up 5 bases; unmatched junction bases: 6. CDR3 length: 16 residues. Germline-derived CDR1 and CDR2 are LGHNA and YSLEER. CDR3 coding DNA: TGCGCCAGCAGCCAAGATAGGCGGGAGGGCAGAGATACGCAGTATTTT. This gives the protein CASSQDRREGRDTQYF.

This clonotype was seen repeatedly, ten times or more. V gene TRBV7-8 combines with J gene TRBJ2-3, with 7 nucleotides matching TRBD2. This CDR3 contains 14 residues. The trim removed 2 bases at V and 7 bases at J, leaving 6 bases unmatched. In germline, CDR1 is SGHVS, CDR2 FQNEAQ. The CDR3 loop is CASSLHSSGNTQYF. DNA for the CDR3: TGTGCCAGCAGCTTACACTCTAGCGGAAATACGCAGTATTTT.

This clonotype has at least ten counts. This chain links TRBV10-3 with TRBJ2-1; D is tentatively TRBD1 or TRBD2 (5 bases each). Germline V lookup: CDR1 ENHRY, CDR2 SYGVKD. This CDR3 is 13 amino acids long. V dropped 6 bases and J dropped 7 bases, with 13 bases sitting between them. The CDR3 is CAISRDPSNEQFF. CDR3 in DNA: TGTGCCATCAGCCGGGACCCCTCTAATGAGCAGTTCTTC.

The gene calls are TRBV4-3 and TRBJ2-7; 10 nucleotides align to TRBD2. The CDR3 totals 17 residues. Germline V gene data show CDR1 as LGHNA and CDR2 as YSLEER. The V gene end was trimmed by 0 bases and the J gene end by 2 bases; junction bases not matched to a gene: 7. CDR3: CASSQDSLAGEAYEQYF. The CDR3 coding sequence is TGCGCCAGCAGCCAAGATAGCCTAGCGGGAGAGGCCTACGAGCAGTACTTC.

This clonotype was counted at least ten times. The chain joins TRBV25-1 to TRBJ2-1; TRBD2 agrees at 7 bases. The germline V gene has CDR1 MGHDK and CDR2 SYGVNS. There are 15 residues in the CDR3. Germline trimming cut 0 bases from V and 7 bases from J; bases unmatched to any gene: 6. Here the CDR3 DNA reads TGTGCCAGCAGTGAATACGAGGGAGGGCCTAATGAGCAGTTCTTC. Translation: CASSEYEGGPNEQFF.

The chain uses TRBV15 and TRBJ2-1; the D gene is possibly TRBD2 (6 bases). V was clipped by 2 bases and J by 9 bases, with 17 bases between them. CDR3 size: 15 residues. The germline V gene has CDR1 LNHNV and CDR2 YYDKDF (reference sequence). CDR3 sequence: CATSRPLTLAIEQFF. The CDR3 DNA is TGTGCCACCAGCAGACCTCTTACCCTAGCGATTGAGCAGTTCTTC.

This chain uses TRBV23-1 with TRBJ2-7; 8 bases match TRBD1. TRBV23-1 is marked as an open reading frame, function uncertain. V was clipped by 5 bases and J by 0 bases; unmatched bases: 9. The length of the CDR3 is 16 residues. CDR3 nucleotide sequence: TGCGCCAGCAGTTCCCGGACAGGGAGAGGCTCCTACGAGCAGTACTTC. This encodes CASSSRTGRGSYEQYF.

On this clonotype: It is likely a read error, because the conserved phenylalanine at the end of the CDR3 is missing. The rearrangement uses TRBV4-3 and TRBJ2-1; D not certain. Trimming took 1 base from V and 3 from J, leaving 1 base between them. CDR3 length: 12 residues. From germline, CDR1 is LGHNA and CDR2 YSLEER. CDR3 nucleotides: TGCGCCAGCAGCCAAGGCTACAATGAGCAGTTCCTC. Protein: CASSQGYNEQFL.

The table lists this clonotype with many counts. The chain uses TRBV5-1 and TRBJ2-7; D gene unclear. Germline lookup yields CDR1 SGHRS and CDR2 YFSETQ. The CDR3 spans 14 residues. V lost 4 bases, J lost 1 base, and 12 bases lay in between. The CDR3 loop is CASSRRDGSYEQYF. The CDR3 nucleotides read TGCGCCAGCAGCCGTCGCGACGGTTCCTACGAGCAGTACTTC.

This clonotype was recorded at least ten times. This chain joins TRBV7-6 and TRBJ2-6; D ambiguous. V lost 1 base, J lost 9 bases, and 7 bases lay in between. CDR3 length: 13 residues. The germline V gene has CDR1 SGHVS and CDR2 FNYEAQ. The CDR3 DNA reads as TGTGCCAGCAGCTTAGTGTCTGGCAACGTCCTGACTTTC. It translates to CASSLVSGNVLTF. Filled out from reference TRBV7-6 and TRBJ2-6, the complete variable domain reads GAGVSQSPRYKVTKRGQDVALRCDPISGHVSLYWYRQALGQGPEFLTYFNYEAQQDKSGLPNDRFSAERPEGSISTLTIQRTEQRDSAMYRCASSLVSGNVLTFGAGSRLTVL.

The genes are TRBV19 and TRBJ2-1; maybe TRBD1 (5 bases). The V and J ends lost 4 bases and 8 bases respectively, with 21 bases between them. This CDR3 has 16 amino acids. The germline gives CDR1 LNHDA, CDR2 SQIVND (reference sequence). The DNA for the CDR3 is TGTGCCAGTAGTAAGGGAAGAGACAGTCTTCGGGATGAGCAGTTCTTC. Translated: CASSKGRDSLRDEQFF.

In this sample, this clonotype turned up many times. The chain carries TRBV4-3 and TRBJ2-7; 11 positions agree with TRBD1. V lost 0 bases and J lost 4; bases outside the gene matches: 14. The CDR3 sequence is 19 residues long. From germline, CDR1 is LGHNA and CDR2 YSLEER. The CDR3 sequence: CASSQELFLDRGRRYEQYF. In DNA, the CDR3 is TGCGCCAGCAGCCAAGAACTCTTCTTGGACAGGGGGCGCCGGTACGAGCAGTACTTC.

This clonotype was seen many times. V is TRBV3-1 and J is TRBJ2-2, with 10 bases identical to TRBD1. Trimming removed 4 bases from V and 5 bases from J; junction bases left unmatched: 7. Germline V gene data show CDR1 as LGHDT and CDR2 as YNNKEL (reference sequence). The CDR3 totals 16 residues. The CDR3 spells CASSLRQGAYTGELFF. For the CDR3, the DNA is TGTGCCAGCAGCCTCCGACAGGGGGCGTATACCGGGGAGCTGTTTTTT.

Many counts were recorded for this clonotype. The genes are TRBV4-2 and TRBJ2-1; TRBD2 might be the D (5 bases). The CDR3 is 17 residues long. The germline V gene has CDR1 LGHNA and CDR2 YNFKEQ. V was clipped by 4 bases and J by 0 bases, with 16 bases between them. The CDR3 here is CASSLHSPRDSYNEQFF. For the CDR3, the DNA is TGTGCCAGCAGCCTCCATAGCCCGAGGGACTCCTACAATGAGCAGTTCTTC.

This clonotype was counted only a few times. The V call is TRBV24-1, the J call TRBJ2-2; 12 bases fit TRBD2. The CDR3 is made up of 17 amino acids. V dropped 7 bases and J dropped 0; count of bases not matched to a gene: 5. Per germline, CDR1 KGHDR and CDR2 SFDVKD. CDR3 sequence reads: CATSRLAGAANTGELFF. CDR3 coding DNA: TGTGCCACCAGCAGACTAGCGGGAGCCGCGAACACCGGGGAGCTGTTTTTT.

There are many counts of this clonotype. The V gene is TRBV11-2, the J gene TRBJ2-3; 10 bases line up with TRBD2. The CDR3 has 15 amino acids. Trimming cost V 2 bases and J 3 bases; bases outside gene matches: 2. The germline V gene encodes CDR1 SGHAT and CDR2 FQNNGV. CDR3 sequence: CASSLSGRGTDTQYF. The CDR3 region has the DNA TGTGCCAGCAGCTTAAGCGGGAGGGGAACAGATACGCAGTATTTT. Together with reference TRBV11-2 and TRBJ2-3, the CDR3 gives the full variable domain: EAGVAQSPRYKIIEKRQSVAFWCNPISGHATLYWYQQILGQGPKLLIQFQNNGVVDDSQLPKDRFSAERLKGVDSTLKIQPAKLEDSAVYLCASSLSGRGTDTQYFGPGTRLTVL.

This clonotype was counted at least ten times. This chain links TRBV10-3 with TRBJ2-7; no definite D call. Germline CDR1 reads ENHRY; CDR2 reads SYGVKD. The V and J ends lost 0 bases and 0 bases respectively, with 6 bases between them. The CDR3 totals 14 residues. The CDR3 sequence is CAISESEASYEQYF. In nucleotides, the CDR3 is TGTGCCATCAGTGAGTCGGAAGCCTCCTACGAGCAGTACTTC.

This clonotype was seen repeatedly, ten times or more. V gene TRBV29-1 combines with J gene TRBJ1-3; D remains ambiguous. Per the germline V gene, CDR1 is SQVTM and CDR2 is ANQGSEA. The CDR3 loop spans 12 amino acids. V was shortened by 4 bases and J by 6 bases, with 10 bases between the two germline ends. The CDR3 DNA follows: TGCAGCGTTGTGGACCGCCTAAACACCATATATTTT. Encoded protein: CSVVDRLNTIYF. The whole variable domain, remainder taken from reference TRBV29-1 and TRBJ1-3, is SAVISQKPSRDICQRGTSLTIQCQVDSQVTMMFWYRQQPGQSLTLIATANQGSEATYESGFVIDKFPISRPNLTFSTLTVSNMSPEDSSIYLCSVVDRLNTIYFGEGSWLTVV.

Ten or more counts support this clonotype. The chain joins TRBV9 to TRBJ2-1, with D possibly TRBD2 on 5 matching bases. The length of the CDR3 is 14 residues. Germline CDR1 reads SGDLS; CDR2 reads YYNGEE. With 4 bases removed from V and 9 bases from J, the gap between germline ends came to 17 bases. CDR3 in DNA: TGTGCCAGCAGCTCCTTTGGAGATGGAGGTGAGCAGTTCTTC. It is translated as CASSSFGDGGEQFF.

This clonotype was counted at least ten times. At one end, the junction sequence differs from germline, possibly due to a read error. This sequence joins TRBV2 and TRBJ2-3, with 11 bases identical to TRBD2. CDR1 and CDR2 (germline): SNHLY, FYNNEI. CDR3 length: 15 amino acids. This CDR3 is CASSRLAGSTDTQYF. CDR3 nucleotides: TGCGCCAGCAGCCGACTAGCGGGGTCCACAGATACGCAGTATTTT.

This clonotype was observed many times. V gene TRBV27 combines with J gene TRBJ2-2; 8 nucleotides align to TRBD1. Per germline, CDR1 MNHEY and CDR2 SMNVEV (reference sequence). V shed 3 bases and J 4 bases; nucleotides not matched to a gene: 7. CDR3 length equals 16 residues. In DNA form, the CDR3 reads TGTGCCAGCAGTTTCGGCAGGGGGCGCACCACCGGGGAGCTGTTTTTT. Amino acid sequence: CASSFGRGRTTGELFF.

The table lists this clonotype with many counts. The chain uses TRBV6-2 or TRBV6-3 and TRBJ2-2, with no clear D. CDR1 and CDR2 (germline): MNHEY, SVGEGT. The CDR3 is made up of 14 amino acids. With 2 bases removed from V and 1 base from J, the gap between germline ends came to 5 bases. The CDR3 spells CASSYGVNTGELFF. The CDR3, as DNA: TGTGCCAGCAGTTACGGGGTGAACACCGGGGAGCTGTTTTTT.